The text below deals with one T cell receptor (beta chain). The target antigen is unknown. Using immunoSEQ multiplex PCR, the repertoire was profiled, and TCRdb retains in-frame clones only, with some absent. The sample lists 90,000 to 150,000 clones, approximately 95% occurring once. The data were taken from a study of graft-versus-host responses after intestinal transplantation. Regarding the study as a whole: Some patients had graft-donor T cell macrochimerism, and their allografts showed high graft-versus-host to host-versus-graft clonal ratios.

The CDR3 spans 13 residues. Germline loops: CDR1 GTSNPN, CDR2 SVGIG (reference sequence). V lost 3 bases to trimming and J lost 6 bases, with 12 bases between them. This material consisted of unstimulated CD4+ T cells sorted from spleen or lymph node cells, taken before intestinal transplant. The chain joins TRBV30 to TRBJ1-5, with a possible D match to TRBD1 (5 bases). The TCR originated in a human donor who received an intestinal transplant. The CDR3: CAWSEQVSQPQHF. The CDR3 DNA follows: TGTGCCTGGAGCGAACAGGTCTCTCAGCCCCAGCATTTT.